These 3 T cell receptor beta chains were sequenced from one sample in a study of T cells in Graves' hyperthyroidism and ophthalmopathy (dated by TCRdb to between 2018 and 2021). The library was made by multiplex PCR. Data came from an Illumina HiSeq 2000. Amplification of TCR beta CDR3 regions was carried out from RNA transcripts. For the first round of RT-PCR on the TCR CDR3, the HTBI primer set was used together with the Qiagen OneStep RT-PCR kit. The public reads were run again by TCRdb, first through fastp at Q25 and then through MiXCR, and only productive beta chains were kept. CDR3 protein duplicates are merged, each entry listing the most common genes and DNA. The sample records 390,000 or so distinct CDR3 sequences, roughly 15% of which are singletons. The ten largest clones represent under 15% of the sample. The sequenced material came from blood. These receptors all stem from a man aged 18 to 29 with Graves' ophthalmopathy.

This clonotype was counted many times. The rearrangement uses TRBV5-6 and TRBJ2-1; weak D call: TRBD2 (5 bases). This CDR3 has 14 residues. Trimming pared 4 bases from V and 4 bases from J, leaving 12 bases between. The germline gives CDR1 SGHDT, CDR2 YYEEEE. Here the CDR3 DNA reads TGTGCCAGCAGCACCAGACGGAGGTACAATGAGCAGTTCTTC. Translated: CASSTRRRYNEQFF.

This clonotype was observed at least ten times. This rearrangement joins TRBV6-1 to TRBJ2-1, with 7 bases fitting TRBD2. The junction had 7 bases not matched to a gene; V was cut back by 5 bases and J by 3 bases. The CDR3 covers 15 residues. The germline gives CDR1 MNHNS, CDR2 SASEGT. In DNA, the CDR3 is TGTGCCAGCAGTCCCGAGCGGGGTGACTACAATGAGCAGTTCTTC. Amino acids: CASSPERGDYNEQFF.

The genes are TRBV5-6 and TRBJ2-7, with 11 bases lining up with TRBD2. The CDR3 totals 15 residues. Germline CDR1 reads SGHDT; CDR2 reads YYEEEE. The V gene end was trimmed by 3 bases and the J gene end by 2 bases; junction bases not matched to a gene: 4. The CDR3: CASSWGTSGAYEQYF. The CDR3, as DNA: TGTGCCAGCAGCTGGGGGACTAGCGGCGCCTACGAGCAGTACTTC. The full variable domain, rest sourced from reference TRBV5-6 and TRBJ2-7, is DAGVTQSPTHLIKTRGQQVTLRCSPKSGHDTVSWYQQALGQGPQFIFQYYEEEERQRGNFPDRFSGHQFPNYSSELNVNALLLGDSALYLCASSWGTSGAYEQYFGPGTRLTVT.